There are a few counts of the clone carrying this T cell receptor (beta chain). Antigen unknown. V lost 4 bases and J 11 bases, leaving 14 bases between the germline ends. The CDR3 is 12 residues long. Germline V gives CDR1 SEHNR, CDR2 FQNEAQ (reference sequence). Making use of molecular barcodes, quantitative 5'-RACE generated TCR beta libraries. From the 5' RACE reads, TCRdb called clonotypes with MiXCR, one entry per CDR3 protein. Of over 700,000 distinct CDR3 sequences listed, under 20% are singletons. The sample belongs to a study of CD8 T cells in ankylosing spondylitis. Findings and limits, study-wide: There were earlier reports of some motif variants in reactive arthritis synovial fluid and blood. With a CD8+ phenotype, disease-linked clones were relatively rare in peripheral blood. Apparently characteristic of ankylosing spondylitis blood was a TCR beta motif (under ten highly homologous variants). The study looked at matched synovial fluid samples from ankylosing spondylitis patients. Disease-linked clones were reported to be significantly enriched there.

The sequenced sample was blood, either unsorted or a sorted T cell fraction (not recorded which). The TCR was taken from a male donor with ankylosing spondylitis. The chain joins TRBV7-9 to TRBJ1-2; D is possibly TRBD1 (6 bases). CDR3: CASSYNRAPYTF. The CDR3 nucleotides are TGTGCCAGCAGCTACAACAGGGCACCATACACCTTC.